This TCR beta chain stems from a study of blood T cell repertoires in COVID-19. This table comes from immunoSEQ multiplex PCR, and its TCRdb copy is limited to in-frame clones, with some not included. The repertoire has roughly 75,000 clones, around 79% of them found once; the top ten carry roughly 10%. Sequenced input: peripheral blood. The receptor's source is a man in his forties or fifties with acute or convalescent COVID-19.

CDR3 nucleotides: TGTGCCAGCCGACAACCGGGACAGGGACATGAAAAACTGTTTTTT. Translating it yields CASRQPGQGHEKLFF. The gene calls are TRBV28 and TRBJ1-4; TRBD1 aligns across 9 bases. The ends lost 8 bases at V and 6 bases at J; junction bases unmatched: 10. CDR1 and CDR2 (germline): MDHEN, SYDVKM. There are 15 residues in the CDR3.